The rows below give T cell receptor beta chains drawn from one sample of a study of beta chain features in type 1 diabetes. Here immunoSEQ multiplex PCR was the method, and the copy in TCRdb shows in-frame clones only, minus some. The repertoire includes 200,000 to 250,000 clones, approximately 14% of them detected once, and 0.015% to 0.02% sits in the top ten. The material sequenced was naive CD4+ T cells from blood. The receptors were gathered from a man aged 30 to 45 with type 1 diabetes. Both conserved end residues are part of each CDR3. A D gene is named only where the DNA matches it firmly. Not all rows give a size; the values are once, few, many and, for expanded clones, a class.

clone_size	cdr3_length	v_call	j_call	d_call	cdr3_aa	cdr3_nt
few	16	TRBV12-5	TRBJ2-2	-	CASGPRVADNTGELFF	TGTGCTAGTGGTCCCCGGGTAGCGGATAACACCGGGGAGCTGTTTTTT
-	14	TRBV6-5	TRBJ2-7	-	CASSYSERQPKQYF	TGTGCCAGCAGTTACTCGGAGAGGCAGCCTAAGCAGTACTTC
-	17	TRBV7-9	TRBJ2-3	TRBD2	CASSSEAGTSGRDTQYF	TGTGCCAGCAGCTCAGAAGCCGGGACTAGCGGGAGAGATACGCAGTATTTT
few	15	TRBV29-1	TRBJ2-7	TRBD2	CSVKVGTSGGYEQYF	TGCAGCGTTAAAGTTGGGACTAGCGGTGGCTACGAGCAGTACTTC
-	14	TRBV7-9	TRBJ2-2	TRBD1	CASSRDRFTGELFF	TGTGCCAGCAGCAGGGACAGATTCACCGGGGAGCTGTTTTTT
few	14	TRBV28	TRBJ2-7	TRBD1	CASSGTGGVYEQYF	TGTGCCAGCAGCGGGACAGGGGGCGTCTACGAGCAGTACTTC
-	16	TRBV4-1	TRBJ2-1	-	CASSQERGSSYNEQFF	TGCGCCAGCAGCCAAGAAAGGGGGAGCTCCTACAATGAGCAGTTCTTC
-	16	TRBV7-2	TRBJ2-5	TRBD2	CASSLDSWGGQETQYF	TGTGCCAGCAGCTTAGACAGCTGGGGGGGCCAAGAGACCCAGTACTTC
few	13	TRBV10-2	TRBJ2-3	-	CASCRDRGATQYF	TGCGCCAGCTGCAGGGACCGCGGGGCTACGCAGTATTTT
few	13	TRBV2	TRBJ1-2	-	CASSGGQTYGYTF	TGTGCCAGCAGTGGAGGACAGACCTATGGCTACACCTTC
few	12	TRBV5-1	TRBJ2-3	-	CASSLYTDTQYF	TGCGCCAGCAGCTTGTACACAGATACGCAGTATTTT
few	15	TRBV9	TRBJ1-4	-	CASSVAAGTNEKLFF	TGTGCCAGCAGCGTAGCGGCAGGAACTAATGAAAAACTGTTTTTT
-	14	TRBV30	TRBJ1-5	TRBD1	CAWSHWTGEQPQHF	TGTGCCTGGAGCCACTGGACAGGGGAACAGCCCCAGCATTTT
-	15	TRBV9	TRBJ1-5	-	CASSSGHNSNQPQHF	TGTGCCAGCAGCTCCGGACACAATAGCAATCAGCCCCAGCATTTT
few	13	TRBV30	TRBJ1-2	TRBD1	CAWTGGGRAGYTF	TGTGCCTGGACAGGGGGAGGCCGGGCAGGCTACACCTTC
-	12	TRBV18	TRBJ1-3	-	CASSDSGNTIYF	TGTGCCAGCTCGGACAGTGGAAACACCATATATTTT
few	16	TRBV5-6	TRBJ1-5	-	CASSLGQGNSNQPQHF	TGTGCCAGCAGCTTGGGGCAGGGGAATAGCAATCAGCCCCAGCATTTT
-	16	TRBV25-1	TRBJ2-3	TRBD1	CASSEARQGSTDTQYF	TGTGCCAGCAGTGAAGCCCGACAGGGAAGCACAGATACGCAGTATTTT
few	16	TRBV2	TRBJ1-1	-	CASSEGGPRTTSEAFF	TGTGCCAGCAGTGAAGGGGGGCCTCGGACGACGAGTGAAGCTTTCTTT
few	18	TRBV7-6	TRBJ2-6	TRBD1	CASSLVPGGSKGANVLTF	TGTGCCAGCAGCTTAGTTCCAGGGGGCTCTAAAGGGGCCAACGTCCTGACTTTC
few	17	TRBV4-1	TRBJ1-2	TRBD1	CASSSPGTGPSGRTPFF	TGCGCCAGCAGCTCCCCCGGGACAGGGCCGTCGGGCCGCACCCCCTTCTTC
few	16	TRBV25-1	TRBJ2-3	-	CASSIRGTLSTDTQYF	TGTGCCAGCAGTATCCGGGGGACGCTAAGCACAGATACGCAGTATTTT
-	13	TRBV19	TRBJ2-1	TRBD2	CATEAGGANEQFF	TGTGCCACCGAAGCCGGGGGGGCGAATGAGCAGTTCTTC
-	15	TRBV11-2	TRBJ2-7	-	CASSLGPAEPYEQYF	TGTGCCAGCAGCTTAGGTCCAGCGGAGCCCTACGAGCAGTACTTC
few	14	TRBV30	TRBJ1-5	TRBD1	CAWSASGGKQPQHF	TGTGCCTGGAGTGCTTCAGGGGGTAAACAGCCCCAGCATTTT
-	14	TRBV5-1	TRBJ1-1	-	CASSFRAEGTEAFF	TGCGCCAGCAGCTTCCGGGCAGAGGGCACTGAAGCTTTCTTT
-	16	TRBV4-1	TRBJ1-6	-	CASSGGGRPYNSPLHF	TGCGCCAGCAGCGGGGGGGGGCGTCCCTATAATTCACCCCTCCACTTT
-	13	TRBV5-1	TRBJ2-1	-	CASSVDIYNEQFF	TGCGCCAGCAGCGTGGACATTTACAATGAGCAGTTCTTC
-	15	TRBV5-6	TRBJ2-7	TRBD1	CASSSPGQGGYEQYF	TGTGCCAGCAGCTCGCCGGGACAGGGGGGATACGAGCAGTACTTC
-	16	TRBV4-1	TRBJ2-7	TRBD1	CASSRIGQGVSYEQYF	TGCGCCAGCAGCCGGATAGGACAGGGGGTCTCCTACGAGCAGTACTTC
-	14	TRBV7-9	TRBJ2-3	TRBD2	CASSFGLGSDTQYF	TGTGCCAGCAGCTTCGGACTAGGATCAGATACGCAGTATTTT
-	14	TRBV5-1	TRBJ2-7	-	CASSPLGLSYEQYF	TGCGCCAGCAGCCCCCTGGGGCTATCCTACGAGCAGTACTTC
few	14	TRBV5-6	TRBJ2-1	-	CASSYFDSGNEQFF	TGTGCCAGCAGCTACTTCGATAGTGGCAATGAGCAGTTCTTC
few	11	TRBV2	TRBJ2-5	-	CASSEALAQYF	TGTGCCAGCAGTGAGGCCCTCGCCCAGTACTTC
-	14	TRBV5-6	TRBJ1-4	TRBD1	CASSFRTGNEKLFF	TGTGCCAGCAGCTTCCGGACAGGGAATGAAAAACTGTTTTTT
-	15	TRBV18	TRBJ2-1	TRBD2	CASSPPGLAPNEQFF	TGTGCCAGCTCACCACCGGGACTAGCGCCCAATGAGCAGTTCTTC
few	16	TRBV30	TRBJ2-5	-	CAWSGHSSVTGETQYF	TGTGCCTGGAGTGGGCATAGCAGCGTCACGGGGGAGACCCAGTACTTC
-	13	TRBV5-1	TRBJ1-1	-	CASSQQQNTEAFF	TGCGCCAGCAGCCAACAACAGAACACTGAAGCTTTCTTT
many	11	TRBV29-1	TRBJ2-7	TRBD1	CSGDRSYEQYF	TGCAGCGGGGACAGGAGCTACGAGCAGTACTTC
few	14	TRBV30	TRBJ1-2	TRBD1	CAWSRTGARYGYTF	TGTGCCTGGAGTCGGACAGGGGCGAGATATGGCTACACCTTC
-	14	TRBV6-5	TRBJ1-5	TRBD1	CASNPGGAGQPQHF	TGTGCCAGCAATCCAGGGGGAGCGGGTCAGCCCCAGCATTTT
-	13	TRBV27	TRBJ2-5	TRBD1	CASGQGHLETQYF	TGTGCCAGCGGACAGGGGCACCTAGAGACCCAGTACTTC